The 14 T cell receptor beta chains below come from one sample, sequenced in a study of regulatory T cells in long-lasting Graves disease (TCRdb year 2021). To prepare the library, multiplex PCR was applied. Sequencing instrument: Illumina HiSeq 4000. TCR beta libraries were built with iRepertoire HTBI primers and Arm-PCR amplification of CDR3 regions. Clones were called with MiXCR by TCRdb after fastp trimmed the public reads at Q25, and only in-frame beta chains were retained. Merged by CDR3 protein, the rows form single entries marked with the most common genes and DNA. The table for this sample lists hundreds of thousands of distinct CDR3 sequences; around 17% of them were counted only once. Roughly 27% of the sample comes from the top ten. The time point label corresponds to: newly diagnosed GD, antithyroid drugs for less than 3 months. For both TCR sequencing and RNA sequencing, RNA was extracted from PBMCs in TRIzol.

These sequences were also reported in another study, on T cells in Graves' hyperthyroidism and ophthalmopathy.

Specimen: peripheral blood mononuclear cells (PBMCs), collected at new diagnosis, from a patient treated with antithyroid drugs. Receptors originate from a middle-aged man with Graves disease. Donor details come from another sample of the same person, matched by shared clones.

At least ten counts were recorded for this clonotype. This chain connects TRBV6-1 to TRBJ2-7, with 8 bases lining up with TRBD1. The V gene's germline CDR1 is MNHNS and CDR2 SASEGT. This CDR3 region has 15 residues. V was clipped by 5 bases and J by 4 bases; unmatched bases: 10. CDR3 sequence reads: CASSRGQGVLYEQYF. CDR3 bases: TGTGCCAGCAGTAGAGGACAGGGTGTATTATACGAGCAGTACTTC.

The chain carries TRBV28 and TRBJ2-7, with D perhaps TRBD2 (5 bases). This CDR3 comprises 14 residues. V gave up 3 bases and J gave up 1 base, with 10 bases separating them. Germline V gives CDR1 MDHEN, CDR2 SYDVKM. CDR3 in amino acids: CASSLLEGSYEQYF. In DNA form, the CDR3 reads TGTGCCAGCAGTTTGCTTGAGGGTTCCTACGAGCAGTACTTC.

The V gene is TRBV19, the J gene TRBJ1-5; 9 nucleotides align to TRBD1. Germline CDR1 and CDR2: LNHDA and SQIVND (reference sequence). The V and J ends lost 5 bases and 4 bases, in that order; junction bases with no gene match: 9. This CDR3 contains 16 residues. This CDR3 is CASSSRPGQGNQPQHF. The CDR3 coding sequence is TGTGCCAGTAGTTCCCGACCGGGACAGGGTAATCAGCCCCAGCATTTT.

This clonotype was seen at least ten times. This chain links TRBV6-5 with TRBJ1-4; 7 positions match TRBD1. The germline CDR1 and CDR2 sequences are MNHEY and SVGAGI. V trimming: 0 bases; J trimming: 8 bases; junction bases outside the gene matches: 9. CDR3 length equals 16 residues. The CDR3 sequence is CASSYSSNLRGEKLFF. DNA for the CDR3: TGTGCCAGCAGTTACTCCTCGAATCTCAGGGGGGAAAAACTGTTTTTT.

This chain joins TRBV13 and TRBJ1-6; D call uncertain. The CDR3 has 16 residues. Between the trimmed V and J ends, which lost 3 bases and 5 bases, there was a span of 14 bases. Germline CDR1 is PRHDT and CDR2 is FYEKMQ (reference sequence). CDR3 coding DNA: TGTGCCAGCAGCTTCTTTGGGGTGGTAGATAATTCACCCCTCCACTTT. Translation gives CASSFFGVVDNSPLHF.

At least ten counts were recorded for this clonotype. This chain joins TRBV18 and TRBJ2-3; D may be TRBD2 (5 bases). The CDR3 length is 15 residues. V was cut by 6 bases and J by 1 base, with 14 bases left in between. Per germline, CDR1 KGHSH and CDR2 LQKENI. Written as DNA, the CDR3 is TGTGCCAGCTCTGCAGTAATGCGGGGCACAGATACGCAGTATTTT. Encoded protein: CASSAVMRGTDTQYF. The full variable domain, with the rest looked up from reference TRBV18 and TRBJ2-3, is NAGVMQNPRHLVRRRGQEARLRCSPMKGHSHVYWYRQLPEEGLKFMVYLQKENIIDESGMPKERFSAEFPKEGPSILRIQQVVRGDSAAYFCASSAVMRGTDTQYFGPGTRLTVL.

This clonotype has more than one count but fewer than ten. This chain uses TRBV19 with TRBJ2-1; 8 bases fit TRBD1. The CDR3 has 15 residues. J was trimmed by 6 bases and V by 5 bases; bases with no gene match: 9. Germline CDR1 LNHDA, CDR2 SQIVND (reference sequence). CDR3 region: CASSDWTGSVNEQFF. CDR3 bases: TGTGCCAGTAGTGACTGGACAGGGTCGGTCAATGAGCAGTTCTTC.

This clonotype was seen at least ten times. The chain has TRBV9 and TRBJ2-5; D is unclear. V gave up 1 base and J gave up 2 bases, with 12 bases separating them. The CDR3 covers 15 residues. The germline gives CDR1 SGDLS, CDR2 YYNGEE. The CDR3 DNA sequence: TGTGCCAGCAGCGTACGTCCCCACCCGCAAGAGACCCAGTACTTC. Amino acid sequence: CASSVRPHPQETQYF.

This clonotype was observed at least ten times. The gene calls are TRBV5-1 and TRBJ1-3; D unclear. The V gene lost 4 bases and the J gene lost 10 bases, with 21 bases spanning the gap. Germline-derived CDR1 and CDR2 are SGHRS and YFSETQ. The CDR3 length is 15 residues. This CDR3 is CASSLDGRPFGTIYF. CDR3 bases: TGCGCCAGCAGCCTCGACGGGCGGCCATTCGGTACCATATATTTT.

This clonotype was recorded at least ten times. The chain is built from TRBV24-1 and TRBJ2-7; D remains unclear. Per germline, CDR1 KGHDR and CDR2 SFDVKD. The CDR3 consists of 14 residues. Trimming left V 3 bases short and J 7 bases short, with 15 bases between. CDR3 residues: CATSDGRVSKEQYF. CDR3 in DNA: TGTGCCACCAGTGATGGAAGGGTTTCGAAAGAGCAGTACTTC.

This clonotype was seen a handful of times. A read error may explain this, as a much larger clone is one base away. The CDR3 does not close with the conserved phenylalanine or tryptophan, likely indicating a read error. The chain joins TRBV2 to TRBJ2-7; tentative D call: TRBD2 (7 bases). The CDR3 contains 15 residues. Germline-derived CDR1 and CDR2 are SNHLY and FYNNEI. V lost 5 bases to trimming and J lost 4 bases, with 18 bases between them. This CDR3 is CASSMGGGAGYEQYL. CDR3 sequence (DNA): TGTGCCAGCAGTATGGGCGGGGGCGCTGGGTACGAGCAGTACCTC.

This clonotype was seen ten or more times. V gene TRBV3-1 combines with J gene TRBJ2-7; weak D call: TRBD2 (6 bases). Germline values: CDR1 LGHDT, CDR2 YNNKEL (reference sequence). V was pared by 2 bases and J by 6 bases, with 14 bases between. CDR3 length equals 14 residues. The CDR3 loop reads CASSQKEGRFEQYF. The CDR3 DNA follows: TGTGCCAGCAGCCAAAAGGAGGGAAGGTTCGAGCAGTACTTC.

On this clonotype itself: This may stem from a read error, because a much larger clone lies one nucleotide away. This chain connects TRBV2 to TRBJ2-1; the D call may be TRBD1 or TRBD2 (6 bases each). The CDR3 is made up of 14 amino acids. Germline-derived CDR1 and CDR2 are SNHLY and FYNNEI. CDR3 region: CANNRALALGTQCF. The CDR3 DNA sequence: TGTGCCAACAACAGGGCTCTAGCGTTGGGGACCCAGTGCTTC. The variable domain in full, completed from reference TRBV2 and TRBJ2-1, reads EPEVTQTPSHQVTQMGQEVILRCVPISNHLYFYWYRQILGQKVEFLVSFYNNEISEKSEIFDDQFSVERPDGSNFTLKIRSTKLEDSAMYFCANNRALALGTQCFGPGTRLTVL.

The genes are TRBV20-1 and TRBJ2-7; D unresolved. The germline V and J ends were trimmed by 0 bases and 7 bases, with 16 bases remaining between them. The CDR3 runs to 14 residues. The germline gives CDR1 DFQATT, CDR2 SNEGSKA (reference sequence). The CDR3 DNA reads TGCAGTGCTAGAGATCGTCGACACCCTAGGGAGCAGTACTTC. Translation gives CSARDRRHPREQYF.